This T cell receptor beta chain was sequenced during a study of blood T cell repertoires in COVID-19. This clone occurred once. The method was immunoSEQ multiplex PCR; TCRdb's version includes in-frame clones alone and lacks a portion of them. Among under 150,000 clones listed, 80% to 90% were seen once. In germline, CDR1 is SGHVS, CDR2 FQNEAQ. V was pared by 5 bases and J by 1 base, with 9 bases of the junction left unmatched. The CDR3 contains 17 residues. Sequencing was carried out using peripheral blood. The clonotype was recovered from a human donor in a cohort sampled during active COVID-19. V and J are TRBV7-8 and TRBJ1-3, with 9 bases that match TRBD1. The CDR3 protein is CASSPYRGQGSGNTIYF. CDR3 coding DNA: TGTGCCAGCAGCCCCTACAGGGGACAGGGATCTGGAAACACCATATATTTT.